This TCR beta chain was captured by sequencing in a study of blood T cell repertoires in COVID-19. Study information: Nucleic acid was either cDNA or gDNA, and it came from T cells, B-cell-depleted T cells, or PBMCs.

The CDR3 contains 13 residues. Germline V gene data show CDR1 as GTSNPN and CDR2 as SVGIG (reference sequence). Losses at the gene ends were 5 bases for V and 3 bases for J; bases not matched to a gene: 3. Authors' data handling: From reference gene primer amplification, estimates of nucleated cell counts were derived. TCRdb's table, derived via immunoSEQ multiplex PCR, lists solely in-frame clones and lacks some. The V and J calls and clone size come from that table; D and trimming were worked out from the DNA. The sample has tens of thousands of clones, roughly 88% seen once. Sequenced sample: peripheral blood. The TCR comes from a woman aged 80 or over with acute or convalescent COVID-19. The chain has TRBV30 and TRBJ1-5, with 8 bases matching TRBD1. This CDR3 is CAWGTGFNQPQHF. DNA of the CDR3: TGTGCCTGGGGGACAGGTTTCAATCAGCCCCAGCATTTT.